This passage covers 6 T cell receptor beta chains from one sample sequenced in a study of T cell responses to AZD1222 COVID-19 vaccine. This table comes from immunoSEQ multiplex PCR, and its TCRdb copy is limited to in-frame clones, with some not included. The sample holds some 200,000 clones, just over 90% seen once. The source material was peripheral blood, sampled 28 days after the second AZD1222 dose. Source of these receptors: an adult who received the AZD1222 COVID-19 vaccine.

The chain links TRBV19 to TRBJ1-5, with TRBD1 as a possible D gene (6 bases). Per germline, CDR1 LNHDA and CDR2 SQIVND (reference sequence). The CDR3 length is 17 residues. Trimming left V 8 bases short and J 2 bases short, with 22 bases between. DNA for the CDR3: TGTGCCAGTGCCACCGGGACATTAGGGTCTGGCAATCAGCCCCAGCATTTT. This encodes CASATGTLGSGNQPQHF. The full variable domain, with the rest looked up from reference TRBV19 and TRBJ1-5, is DGGITQSPKYLFRKEGQNVTLSCEQNLNHDAMYWYRQDPGQGLRLIYYSQIVNDFQKGDIAEGYSVSREKKESFPLTVTSAQKNPTAFYLCASATGTLGSGNQPQHFGDGTRLSIL.

This rearrangement joins TRBV2 to TRBJ2-1; maybe TRBD1 (5 bases). V shed 8 bases and J shed 8 bases, with 13 bases lying between them. The CDR3 covers 12 residues. CDR1 and CDR2 from the germline V gene are SNHLY and FYNNEI. The DNA of the CDR3 is TGTGCCAGCTCTCAGGGATGGGATGAGCAGTTCTTC. Protein: CASSQGWDEQFF. Looking up the rest from reference TRBV2 and TRBJ2-1 gives the full variable domain: EPEVTQTPSHQVTQMGQEVILRCVPISNHLYFYWYRQILGQKVEFLVSFYNNEISEKSEIFDDQFSVERPDGSNFTLKIRSTKLEDSAMYFCASSQGWDEQFFGPGTRLTVL.

The chain is built from TRBV19 and TRBJ2-5; 9 bases match TRBD2. With 3 bases clipped from V and 5 bases from J, the junction kept 10 bases outside the gene matches. The CDR3 is made up of 16 amino acids. The germline gives CDR1 LNHDA, CDR2 SQIVND (reference sequence). CDR3 DNA sequence: TGTGCCAGTAGTATTTCAATAGCGGGAGCAGTGGAGACCCAGTACTTC. This encodes CASSISIAGAVETQYF. The full variable domain, in which reference TRBV19 and TRBJ2-5 provide the parts outside the CDR3, is DGGITQSPKYLFRKEGQNVTLSCEQNLNHDAMYWYRQDPGQGLRLIYYSQIVNDFQKGDIAEGYSVSREKKESFPLTVTSAQKNPTAFYLCASSISIAGAVETQYFGPGTRLLVL.

This clone occurred a few times. The DNA of the CDR3 is TGTGCCAGCAGCTTCGTGCTAGCGGGAGGGATTGACCATGAGCAGTTCTTC. Encoded protein: CASSFVLAGGIDHEQFF. The chain carries TRBV11-2 and TRBJ2-1; TRBD2 aligns across 12 bases. There are 17 residues in the CDR3. V lost 3 bases, J lost 8 bases, and 11 bases stayed unmatched. Germline loops: CDR1 SGHAT, CDR2 FQNNGV.

This clone was seen only once. V is TRBV27 and J is TRBJ1-1; 7 bases map to TRBD1. CDR1 is MNHEY, CDR2 SMNVEV, per germline (reference sequence). The V gene end was trimmed by 3 bases and the J gene end by 0 bases; junction bases not matched to a gene: 4. The CDR3 covers 15 residues. Here the CDR3 reads CASSLSQGMNTEAFF. CDR3 nucleotides: TGTGCCAGCAGTTTGTCACAGGGGATGAACACTGAAGCTTTCTTT.

The J gene is TRBJ2-7, the V gene TRBV27; perhaps D is TRBD1 or TRBD2 (5 bases each). Germline V lookup: CDR1 MNHEY, CDR2 SMNVEV (reference sequence). The V end was cut by 5 bases, the J end by 2 bases, with 13 bases between. The CDR3 runs 14 residues. The CDR3 sequence is CASSPDGATYEQYF. Here the CDR3 DNA reads TGTGCCAGCAGTCCGGACGGGGCAACCTACGAGCAGTACTTC.